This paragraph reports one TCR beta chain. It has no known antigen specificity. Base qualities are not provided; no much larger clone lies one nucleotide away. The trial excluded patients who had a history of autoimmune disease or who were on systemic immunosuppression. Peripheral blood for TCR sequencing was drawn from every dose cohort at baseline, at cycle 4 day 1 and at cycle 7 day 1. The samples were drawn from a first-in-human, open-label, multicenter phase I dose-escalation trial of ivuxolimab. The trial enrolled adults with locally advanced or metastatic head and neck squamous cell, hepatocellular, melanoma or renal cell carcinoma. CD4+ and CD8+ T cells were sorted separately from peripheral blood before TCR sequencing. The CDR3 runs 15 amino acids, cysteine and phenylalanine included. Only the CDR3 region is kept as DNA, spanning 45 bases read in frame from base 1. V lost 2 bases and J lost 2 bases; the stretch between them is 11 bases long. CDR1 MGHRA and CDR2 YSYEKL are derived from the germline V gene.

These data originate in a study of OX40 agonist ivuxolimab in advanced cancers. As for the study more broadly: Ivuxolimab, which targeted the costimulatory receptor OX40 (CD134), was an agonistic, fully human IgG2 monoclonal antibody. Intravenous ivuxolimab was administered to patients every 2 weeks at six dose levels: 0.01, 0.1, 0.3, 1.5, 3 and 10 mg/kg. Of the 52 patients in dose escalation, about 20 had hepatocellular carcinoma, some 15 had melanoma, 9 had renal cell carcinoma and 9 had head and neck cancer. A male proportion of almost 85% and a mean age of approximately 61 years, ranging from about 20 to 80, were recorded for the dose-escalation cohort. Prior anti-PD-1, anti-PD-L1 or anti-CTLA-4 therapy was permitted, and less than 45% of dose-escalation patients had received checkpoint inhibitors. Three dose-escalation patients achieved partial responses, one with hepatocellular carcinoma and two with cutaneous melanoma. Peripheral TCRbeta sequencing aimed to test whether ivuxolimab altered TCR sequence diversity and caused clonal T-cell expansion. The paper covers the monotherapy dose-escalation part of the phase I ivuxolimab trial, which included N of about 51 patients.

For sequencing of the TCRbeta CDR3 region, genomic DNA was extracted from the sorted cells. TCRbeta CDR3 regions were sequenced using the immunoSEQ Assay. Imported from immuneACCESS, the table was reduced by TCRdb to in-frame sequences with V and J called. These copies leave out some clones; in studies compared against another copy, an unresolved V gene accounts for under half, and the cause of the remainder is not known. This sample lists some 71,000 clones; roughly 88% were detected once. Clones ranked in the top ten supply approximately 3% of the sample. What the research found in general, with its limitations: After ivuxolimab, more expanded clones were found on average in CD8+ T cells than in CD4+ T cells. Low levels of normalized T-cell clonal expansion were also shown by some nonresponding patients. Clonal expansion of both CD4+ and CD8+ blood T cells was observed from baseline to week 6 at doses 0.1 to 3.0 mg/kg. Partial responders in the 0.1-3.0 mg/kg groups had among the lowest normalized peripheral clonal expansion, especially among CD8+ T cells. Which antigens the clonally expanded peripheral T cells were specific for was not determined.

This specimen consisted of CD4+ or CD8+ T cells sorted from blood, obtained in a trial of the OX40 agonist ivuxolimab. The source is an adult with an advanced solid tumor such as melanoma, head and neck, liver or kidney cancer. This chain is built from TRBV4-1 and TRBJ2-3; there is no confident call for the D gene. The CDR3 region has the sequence CASSQLTQFTDTQYF. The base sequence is TGCGCCAGCAGCCAATTAACACAGTTCACAGATACGCAGTATTTT.